Listed here are 25 T cell receptor beta chains from one sample, sequenced in a study of T cell responses to AZD1222 COVID-19 vaccine. Repertoires were generated with immunoSEQ multiplex PCR, while TCRdb's copy carries only in-frame clones and drops some. This sample has about 170,000 clones, with roughly 92% found just once. This specimen consisted of peripheral blood, obtained on day 0 of AZD1222 vaccination. These receptors all come from an adult in good health.

This rearrangement joins TRBV19 to TRBJ1-2; maybe TRBD1 (6 bases). The CDR3 spans 13 residues. Per the germline V gene, CDR1 is LNHDA and CDR2 is SQIVND (reference sequence). Deletions cut 7 bases from V and 4 bases from J, with 13 bases between. The CDR3 loop is CASTKQGTYGYTF. The CDR3 nucleotides are TGTGCCAGTACCAAACAGGGAACCTATGGCTACACCTTC. The complete variable domain, with remaining parts taken from reference TRBV19 and TRBJ1-2, reads DGGITQSPKYLFRKEGQNVTLSCEQNLNHDAMYWYRQDPGQGLRLIYYSQIVNDFQKGDIAEGYSVSREKKESFPLTVTSAQKNPTAFYLCASTKQGTYGYTFGSGTRLTVV.

The rearrangement uses TRBV6-1 and TRBJ1-1; TRBD1 agrees at 8 bases. Looked up from germline, CDR1 is MNHNS and CDR2 is SASEGT. The V gene end was trimmed by 0 bases and the J gene end by 0 bases; junction bases not matched to a gene: 6. The CDR3 spans 17 residues. CDR3 amino acids: CASSEAIGQGLNTEAFF. The DNA for the CDR3 is TGTGCCAGCAGTGAAGCAATTGGACAGGGACTGAACACTGAAGCTTTCTTT.

The J gene is TRBJ1-4, the V gene TRBV7-9; D uncertain. There are 16 residues in the CDR3. V was clipped by 0 bases and J by 0 bases, with 8 bases between them. CDR1 is SEHNR, CDR2 FQNEAQ, per germline (reference sequence). The CDR3 DNA sequence: TGTGCCAGCAGCTTAGCGTCAGCTGCAACTAATGAAAAACTGTTTTTT. This encodes CASSLASAATNEKLFF.

The chain uses TRBV19 and TRBJ2-5; D is undetermined. Trimming pared 2 bases from V and 3 bases from J, leaving 10 bases between. The CDR3 loop spans 14 amino acids. Germline loops: CDR1 LNHDA, CDR2 SQIVND (reference sequence). The CDR3 region has the DNA TGTGCCAGTAGTATACGAGGTTTGGAAGAGACCCAGTACTTC. As protein: CASSIRGLEETQYF.

The J gene is TRBJ1-4, the V gene TRBV19; possibly TRBD1 for D (6 bases). Trimming stripped 3 bases from V and 4 bases from J, with 9 bases between. Germline CDR1 is LNHDA and CDR2 is SQIVND (reference sequence). The length of the CDR3 is 14 residues. CDR3 DNA: TGTGCCAGTAGTATGGGGGGCTTTAATGAAAAACTGTTTTTT. Residues: CASSMGGFNEKLFF.

V gene TRBV28 combines with J gene TRBJ2-3, with a weak D call TRBD2 (7 bases). The germline V gene encodes CDR1 MDHEN and CDR2 SYDVKM. V was pared by 2 bases and J by 2 bases, with 11 bases between. The CDR3 is made up of 15 amino acids. For the CDR3, the DNA is TGTGCCAGCAGTTTACGGGGGGCGACCACAGATACGCAGTATTTT. It yields the protein CASSLRGATTDTQYF.

The chain combines TRBV2 with TRBJ2-1; 14 bases are a match to TRBD2. The CDR3 sequence is 17 residues long. Per germline, CDR1 SNHLY and CDR2 FYNNEI. After removal of 6 bases from V and 5 bases from J, the junction contained 9 bases not matched to a gene. CDR3 sequence (DNA): TGTGCCAGCAGCAACCCGGGACTAGCGGGGGCCCACAATGAGCAGTTCTTC. Translated, it gives CASSNPGLAGAHNEQFF.

The chain has TRBV11-1 and TRBJ2-5, with a tentative D call TRBD1 (5 bases). The V gene lost 1 base and the J gene lost 7 bases, with 10 bases spanning the gap. CDR1 and CDR2 (germline): SGHAT, FQDESV (reference sequence). The CDR3 contains 13 residues. The CDR3, as DNA: TGTGCCAGCAGCTTAGGACACCAGGGGACCCAGTACTTC. This sequence encodes CASSLGHQGTQYF.

As regards this clone: Other nucleotide sequences in the sample specify the same CDR3. V gene TRBV19 combines with J gene TRBJ1-1; 7 nucleotides agree with TRBD1. Germline loops: CDR1 LNHDA, CDR2 SQIVND (reference sequence). V was clipped by 10 bases and J by 2 bases; unmatched bases: 4. CDR3 length: 12 residues. CDR3 bases: TGTGCCACTCACAGGGGCAACACTGAAGCTTTCTTT. Its translation is CATHRGNTEAFF. The full variable domain, rest sourced from reference TRBV19 and TRBJ1-1, is DGGITQSPKYLFRKEGQNVTLSCEQNLNHDAMYWYRQDPGQGLRLIYYSQIVNDFQKGDIAEGYSVSREKKESFPLTVTSAQKNPTAFYLCATHRGNTEAFFGQGTRLTVV.

This clone was recorded only once. V is TRBV5-8 and J is TRBJ2-1; TRBD1 is a possible D gene (6 bases). Germline V CDR1 and CDR2: SGHTS, YDEGEE. This CDR3 is built from 15 residues. The V end lost 7 bases, the J end lost 3 bases, and 17 bases lay between the germline ends. This chain's CDR3 is CASLLQGSSYNEQFF. DNA for the CDR3: TGTGCCAGCCTATTACAGGGCTCTAGCTACAATGAGCAGTTCTTC.

The rearrangement uses TRBV7-9 and TRBJ2-7, with 12 bases lining up with TRBD1. This CDR3 has 14 amino acids. Germline-derived CDR1 and CDR2 are SEHNR and FQNEAQ (reference sequence). With 5 bases clipped from V and 5 bases from J, the junction kept 4 bases outside the gene matches. Written as DNA, the CDR3 is TGTGCCAGCAGCCATGGGACAGGGGGCGACGAGCAGTACTTC. Amino acids: CASSHGTGGDEQYF.

The chain employs TRBV4-1 and TRBJ2-1; 7 bases line up with TRBD1. Unmatched junction bases numbered 7, after V lost 2 bases and J lost 9 bases. Germline-derived CDR1 and CDR2 are MGHRA and YSYEKL. The CDR3 length is 14 residues. The DNA for the CDR3 is TGCGCCAGCAGCCAATTTCAGGCAGGGGGTGAGCAGTTCTTC. Translation: CASSQFQAGGEQFF.

The chain employs TRBV5-1 and TRBJ1-1; 10 nucleotides agree with TRBD1. Per the germline V gene, CDR1 is SGHRS and CDR2 is YFSETQ. V lost 5 bases, J lost 3 bases, and 13 bases stayed unmatched. The CDR3 runs to 17 residues. For the CDR3, the DNA is TGCGCCAGCAGAACCATCCCGACAGGGGGCCTCGACACTGAAGCTTTCTTT. It encodes CASRTIPTGGLDTEAFF.

The chain is built from TRBV11-2 and TRBJ2-5; possible D gene TRBD1, 6 bases. Germline-derived CDR1 and CDR2 are SGHAT and FQNNGV. The CDR3 consists of 14 residues. V was trimmed by 6 bases and J by 4 bases, leaving 15 bases between them. The CDR3 nucleotides read TGTGCCAGCAGTTCTCCGGGACACCCAGAGACCCAGTACTTC. This codes for CASSSPGHPETQYF.

The chain couples TRBV27 to TRBJ1-4; 7 bases fit TRBD1. Germline trimming cut 1 base from V and 4 bases from J; bases unmatched to any gene: 3. The CDR3 covers 15 residues. In germline, CDR1 is MNHEY, CDR2 SMNVEV (reference sequence). This chain's CDR3 is CASSLWTGGNEKLFF. CDR3 bases: TGTGCCAGCAGTTTATGGACAGGTGGTAATGAAAAACTGTTTTTT. Supplemented by reference TRBV27 and TRBJ1-4, the full variable domain reads EAQVTQNPRYLITVTGKKLTVTCSQNMNHEYMSWYRQDPGLGLRQIYYSMNVEVTDKGDVPEGYKVSRKEKRNFPLILESPSPNQTSLYFCASSLWTGGNEKLFFGSGTQLSVL.

The rearrangement links TRBV5-6 to TRBJ2-1; weak D call: TRBD1 (6 bases). The CDR3 contains 13 residues. CDR1 SGHDT and CDR2 YYEEEE come from the germline V gene. V lost 4 bases and J lost 2, with 7 bases in between. The CDR3 here is CASSHRAYNEQFF. The CDR3 coding sequence is TGTGCCAGCAGCCACAGGGCCTACAATGAGCAGTTCTTC.

This clone was recorded once. This chain connects TRBV4-1 to TRBJ1-3; a possible D gene is TRBD1 (5 bases). Trimming stripped 1 base from V and 0 bases from J, with 13 bases between. The CDR3 loop spans 17 amino acids. Looked up from germline, CDR1 is MGHRA and CDR2 is YSYEKL. The CDR3 is CASSQGGGRASGNTIYF. For the CDR3, the DNA is TGCGCCAGCAGCCAAGGCGGAGGCAGGGCCTCTGGAAACACCATATATTTT.

The chain joins TRBV4-2 to TRBJ2-3; 7 bases are shared with TRBD2. Unmatched junction bases numbered 11, after V lost 6 bases and J lost 5 bases. This CDR3 is built from 15 residues. Germline V gene lookup returns CDR1 LGHNA and CDR2 YNFKEQ. The CDR3 loop is CASSGALAAKDTQYF. CDR3 nucleotides: TGTGCCAGCAGTGGGGCTCTAGCGGCGAAAGATACGCAGTATTTT.

The rearrangement uses TRBV11-2 and TRBJ1-2; TRBD1 matches at 9 bases. CDR3 length: 15 amino acids. V shed 5 bases, J shed 8 bases, and the junction held 12 bases outside the gene matches. Per germline, CDR1 SGHAT and CDR2 FQNNGV. The CDR3 DNA reads TGTGCCAGCAGCCATATTGACAGGGGGTTGGGAGGCTACACCTTC. It encodes CASSHIDRGLGGYTF.

V usage is TRBV18 and J usage is TRBJ2-7, with D possibly being TRBD2 (7 bases). The CDR3 sequence is 17 residues long. The V end was cut by 3 bases, the J end by 0 bases, with 18 bases between. Germline V gives CDR1 KGHSH, CDR2 LQKENI. CDR3 DNA: TGTGCCAGCTCACCCCCGGGGGGCAGGGCCACCTCCTACGAGCAGTACTTC. This codes for CASSPPGGRATSYEQYF.

The rearrangement links TRBV24-1 to TRBJ2-2; D perhaps matches TRBD1 (6 bases). V lost 5 bases and J 5 bases, leaving 11 bases between the germline ends. This CDR3 contains 14 residues. Germline lookup yields CDR1 KGHDR and CDR2 SFDVKD. CDR3 DNA sequence: TGTGCCACCAGTGCCCGGGGACATACCGGGGAGCTGTTTTTT. As protein: CATSARGHTGELFF.

This clone was observed a single time. The chain employs TRBV30 and TRBJ1-6; no clear D gene. V was cut by 5 bases and J by 10 bases, with 15 bases left in between. The CDR3 runs 13 residues. The germline V gene encodes CDR1 GTSNPN and CDR2 SVGIG (reference sequence). CDR3 sequence: CAWGLTLGSPLHF. CDR3 coding DNA: TGTGCCTGGGGGTTAACTTTGGGATCACCCCTCCACTTT. Based on the CDR3 plus reference TRBV30 and TRBJ1-6, the full variable domain is SQTIHQWPATLVQPVGSPLSLECTVEGTSNPNLYWYRQAAGRGLQLLFYSVGIGQISSEVPQNLSASRPQDRQFILSSKKLLLSDSGFYLCAWGLTLGSPLHFGNGTRLTVT.

V and J are TRBV18 and TRBJ1-6; no firm D call. The germline V gene has CDR1 KGHSH and CDR2 LQKENI. The CDR3 has 13 amino acids. Deletions cut 3 bases from V and 8 bases from J, with 8 bases between. The CDR3 is CASSPSADSPLHF. The CDR3 coding sequence is TGTGCCAGCTCACCGTCGGCGGATTCACCCCTCCACTTT. Supplemented by reference TRBV18 and TRBJ1-6, the full variable domain reads NAGVMQNPRHLVRRRGQEARLRCSPMKGHSHVYWYRQLPEEGLKFMVYLQKENIIDESGMPKERFSAEFPKEGPSILRIQQVVRGDSAAYFCASSPSADSPLHFGNGTRLTVT.

V gene TRBV18 combines with J gene TRBJ1-1; no clear D gene. V was trimmed by 3 bases and J by 3 bases, leaving 8 bases between them. Per germline, CDR1 KGHSH and CDR2 LQKENI. CDR3 size: 13 residues. Here the CDR3 DNA reads TGTGCCAGCTCACCGATCAAGCACACTGAAGCTTTCTTT. As protein: CASSPIKHTEAFF.

This clone was counted only a few times. This sequence joins TRBV5-1 and TRBJ2-5, with D perhaps matching TRBD2 (5 bases). Germline CDR1 and CDR2: SGHRS and YFSETQ. The CDR3 is 17 amino acids. V was cut by 0 bases and J by 2 bases, with 17 bases left in between. CDR3: CASSLGGRLGDQETQYF. The CDR3, as DNA: TGCGCCAGCAGCTTGGGCGGGCGGCTCGGGGATCAAGAGACCCAGTACTTC.